This TCR beta chain came from a study of response to subunit inactivated influenza vaccine. Findings and limits, study-wide: That few new T cells are recruited by each seasonal influenza vaccination was the authors' suggestion.

J was trimmed by 0 bases and V by 3 bases; bases with no gene match: 6. Per the germline V gene, CDR1 is SQVTM and CDR2 is ANQGSEA. This CDR3 has 15 residues. One entry per CDR3 protein, called by TCRdb with MiXCR from the RT-PCR reads. The profile covers approximately 680,000 distinct CDR3 sequences, with 15% to 17% appearing a single time and roughly 10% taken by the ten largest. This clonotype occurred a few times. Its antigen remains unidentified. Sample: PBMCs from blood, taken roughly 12 days after vaccination. The rearrangement uses TRBV29-1 and TRBJ2-7; 9 nucleotides align to TRBD1. The sequence was obtained from a middle-aged man who received an inactivated influenza vaccine. This CDR3 is CSVDYGTGSSYEQYF. CDR3 coding DNA: TGCAGCGTTGACTATGGGACAGGGAGCTCCTACGAGCAGTACTTC.